The 22 T cell receptor beta chains given below trace back to one sample, sequenced in a study of T cell responses to AZD1222 COVID-19 vaccine. Sequencing was performed with immunoSEQ multiplex PCR; in TCRdb, only in-frame clones are kept and a portion is missing. Of about 46,000 clones in the sample, around nine tenths were seen once. Sequencing used peripheral blood, obtained 28 days after the second AZD1222 dose. The source is an adult who received the AZD1222 COVID-19 vaccine.

The CDR3 reads CAWRIPGTGGLQPQHF. Here the CDR3 DNA reads TGTGCCTGGAGGATACCCGGGACAGGGGGCCTTCAGCCCCAGCATTTT. The V call is TRBV30, the J call TRBJ1-5; 12 nucleotides align to TRBD1. The CDR3 runs to 16 residues. V shed 3 bases and J 6 bases; nucleotides not matched to a gene: 9. The germline V gene encodes CDR1 GTSNPN and CDR2 SVGIG (reference sequence).

The rearrangement joins TRBV29-1 to TRBJ2-3, with 7 positions matching TRBD1. In germline, CDR1 is SQVTM, CDR2 ANQGSEA. J lost 2 bases, V lost 3 bases, and 8 bases had no gene match. CDR3 length: 15 residues. CDR3 residues: CSVDPSGQTTDTQYF. The DNA of the CDR3 is TGCAGCGTTGACCCGTCGGGACAGACCACAGATACGCAGTATTTT.

Regarding this clone: The junction shows a germline mismatch at one end, possibly a read error. The chain carries TRBV19 and TRBJ2-1; D tentatively reads TRBD1 or TRBD2 (5 bases each). The CDR3 consists of 11 residues. CDR1 is LNHDA and CDR2 is SQIVND in the germline V gene (reference sequence). The CDR3 DNA reads TGTGCCAGTAGTACCACCGGGACGGTAGTCTTC. Translation gives CASSTTGTVVF.

The V gene is TRBV30, the J gene TRBJ2-1; D ambiguous. The CDR3 runs 12 residues. Germline V lookup: CDR1 GTSNPN, CDR2 SVGIG (reference sequence). Trimming cost V 0 bases and J 7 bases, with 7 bases left between them. For the CDR3, the DNA is TGTGCCTGGAGTGTGGCCAGGAATGAGCAGTTCTTC. Translating it yields CAWSVARNEQFF. Looking up the rest from reference TRBV30 and TRBJ2-1 gives the full variable domain: SQTIHQWPATLVQPVGSPLSLECTVEGTSNPNLYWYRQAAGRGLQLLFYSVGIGQISSEVPQNLSASRPQDRQFILSSKKLLLSDSGFYLCAWSVARNEQFFGPGTRLTVL.

The chain carries TRBV28 and TRBJ1-6, with D possibly TRBD1 on 6 matching bases. Trimming took off 2 bases at V and 6 bases at J, with 14 bases between the two ends. There are 16 residues in the CDR3. The V gene's germline CDR1 is MDHEN and CDR2 SYDVKM. CDR3 nucleotides: TGTGCCAGCAGTTTAGGCGGGGGCCTTTCTAATTCACCCCTCCACTTT. Amino acid sequence: CASSLGGGLSNSPLHF. Drawing the rest from reference TRBV28 and TRBJ1-6, the complete variable domain is DVKVTQSSRYLVKRTGEKVFLECVQDMDHENMFWYRQDPGLGLRLIYFSYDVKMKEKGDIPEGYSVSREKKERFSLILESASTNQTSMYLCASSLGGGLSNSPLHFGNGTRLTVT.

The chain combines TRBV5-4 with TRBJ2-2; D is unclear. CDR3 length: 15 residues. The germline CDR1 and CDR2 sequences are SGHNT and YYREEE (reference sequence). V was cut by 4 bases and J by 0 bases, with 10 bases left in between. DNA for the CDR3: TGTGCCAGCAGCCCGAGGACGGCGAACACCGGGGAGCTGTTTTTT. Encoded protein: CASSPRTANTGELFF.

The genes are TRBV5-1 and TRBJ1-3; D is unclear. CDR3 length equals 15 residues. Germline CDR1 SGHRS, CDR2 YFSETQ. The ends were cut back, 0 bases at V and 0 bases at J, with 7 bases in the middle. This chain's CDR3 is CASSLAVTSGNTIYF. CDR3 in DNA: TGCGCCAGCAGCTTGGCCGTCACCTCTGGAAACACCATATATTTT.

This chain connects TRBV5-6 to TRBJ1-1; weak D call: TRBD1 (6 bases). V was cut by 4 bases and J by 11 bases, with 18 bases left in between. The CDR3 contains 13 residues. Germline values: CDR1 SGHDT, CDR2 YYEEEE. CDR3 DNA: TGTGCCAGCAGCCGGGGGGGCGGCTTTTCCGCTTTCTTT. Amino acids: CASSRGGGFSAFF.

This rearrangement joins TRBV7-9 to TRBJ1-1; D gene ambiguous. Germline V gene data show CDR1 as SEHNR and CDR2 as FQNEAQ (reference sequence). This CDR3 is built from 13 residues. Trimming stripped 5 bases from V and 3 bases from J, with 10 bases between. DNA for the CDR3: TGTGCCAGCAGCGGCTACAGAGACACTGAAGCTTTCTTT. This sequence encodes CASSGYRDTEAFF.

The chain has TRBV15 and TRBJ2-1; 7 nucleotides align to TRBD2. The junction had 14 bases not matched to a gene; V was cut back by 2 bases and J by 4 bases. CDR1 is LNHNV, CDR2 YYDKDF, per germline (reference sequence). This CDR3 has 18 amino acids. CDR3 protein: CATSRTLRRDYIYNEQFF. The CDR3 DNA reads as TGTGCCACCAGCAGAACCCTCCGGAGGGACTACATATACAATGAGCAGTTCTTC.

The chain links TRBV5-7 to TRBJ2-5; 8 nucleotides align to TRBD1. TRBV5-7 is an ORF; its function is uncertain. Unmatched junction bases numbered 4, after V lost 2 bases and J lost 1 base. This CDR3 spans 15 amino acids. In DNA form, the CDR3 reads TGTGCCAGCAGCTTCCTGGACAGGGCCCAAGAGACCCAGTACTTC. This translates into CASSFLDRAQETQYF.

This clone was seen a single time. The gene calls are TRBV19 and TRBJ2-3; no firm D call. The CDR3 is made up of 14 amino acids. The V gene's germline CDR1 is LNHDA and CDR2 SQIVND (reference sequence). The ends were cut back, 2 bases at V and 4 bases at J, with 10 bases in the middle. The CDR3 DNA follows: TGTGCCAGTAGTATAATAGGTCAGGCAGATACGCAGTATTTT. Amino acids: CASSIIGQADTQYF. The whole variable domain, remainder taken from reference TRBV19 and TRBJ2-3, is DGGITQSPKYLFRKEGQNVTLSCEQNLNHDAMYWYRQDPGQGLRLIYYSQIVNDFQKGDIAEGYSVSREKKESFPLTVTSAQKNPTAFYLCASSIIGQADTQYFGPGTRLTVL.

The chain employs TRBV10-1 and TRBJ1-3; D is undetermined. Trimming removed 5 bases from V and 0 bases from J, with 8 bases in between. CDR1 and CDR2 (germline): WNHNN, SYGVQD (reference sequence). CDR3 length: 14 residues. The CDR3 region is CASSPSGSGNTIYF. CDR3 bases: TGCGCCAGCAGTCCCTCCGGCTCTGGAAACACCATATATTTT.

V and J are TRBV27 and TRBJ1-5; D is uncertain. Germline CDR1 is MNHEY and CDR2 is SMNVEV (reference sequence). This CDR3 spans 14 amino acids. Deletions cut 6 bases from V and 2 bases from J, with 11 bases between. CDR3 DNA: TGTGCCAGCAGCGGTATTGAGGGCAATCAGCCCCAGCATTTT. This gives the protein CASSGIEGNQPQHF.

The chain uses TRBV5-5 and TRBJ2-1; 7 bases are a match to TRBD1. After removal of 0 bases from V and 4 bases from J, the junction contained 13 bases not matched to a gene. Looked up from germline, CDR1 is SGHKS and CDR2 is YYEKEE (reference sequence). The CDR3 covers 18 residues. CDR3 DNA: TGTGCCAGCAGCTTGGCGCGCGGCCCCGGGACAGCTTACAATGAGCAGTTCTTC. It translates to CASSLARGPGTAYNEQFF. The full variable domain, in which reference TRBV5-5 and TRBJ2-1 provide the parts outside the CDR3, is DAGVTQSPTHLIKTRGQQVTLRCSPISGHKSVSWYQQVLGQGPQFIFQYYEKEERGRGNFPDRFSARQFPNYSSELNVNALLLGDSALYLCASSLARGPGTAYNEQFFGPGTRLTVL.

V usage is TRBV7-8 and J usage is TRBJ1-2, with D perhaps matching TRBD1 (5 bases). The ends were cut back, 5 bases at V and 4 bases at J, with 23 bases in the middle. Germline values: CDR1 SGHVS, CDR2 FQNEAQ. The CDR3 spans 17 residues. In DNA form, the CDR3 reads TGTGCCAGCAGCGAGACTGGGGGTTCGCTTCCGGCCTATGGCTACACCTTC. Residues: CASSETGGSLPAYGYTF.

This rearrangement joins TRBV9 to TRBJ1-2, with a tentative D call TRBD1 (6 bases). Trimming removed 6 bases from V and 5 bases from J, with 14 bases in between. Germline CDR1 reads SGDLS; CDR2 reads YYNGEE. This CDR3 is built from 13 residues. The DNA of the CDR3 is TGTGCCAGCAAGGGGGGAAGAGTATATGGCTACACCTTC. Translated: CASKGGRVYGYTF. The whole variable domain, remainder taken from reference TRBV9 and TRBJ1-2, is DSGVTQTPKHLITATGQRVTLRCSPRSGDLSVYWYQQSLDQGLQFLIQYYNGEERAKGNILERFSAQQFPDLHSELNLSSLELGDSALYFCASKGGRVYGYTFGSGTRLTVV.

Of note for this clone: Other nucleotide sequences in the sample specify the same CDR3. The chain carries TRBV9 and TRBJ2-2; 7 nucleotides align to TRBD1. V shed 0 bases, J shed 1 base, and the junction held 3 bases outside the gene matches. Germline V gene sequence: CDR1 SGDLS, CDR2 YYNGEE. This CDR3 is 16 amino acids long. DNA of the CDR3: TGTGCCAGCAGCGTAGGGGCAGGGGGGAACACCGGGGAGCTGTTTTTT. Encoded protein: CASSVGAGGNTGELFF.

This chain connects TRBV5-4 to TRBJ2-1; TRBD2 agrees at 15 bases. J lost 4 bases, V lost 0 bases, and 2 bases had no gene match. This CDR3 spans 17 amino acids. Per the germline V gene, CDR1 is SGHNT and CDR2 is YYREEE (reference sequence). CDR3 bases: TGTGCCAGCAGCTTGGATGGACTAGCGGGAGGGTACAATGAGCAGTTCTTC. Its protein is CASSLDGLAGGYNEQFF.

The sample holds one count of this clone. This rearrangement joins TRBV5-1 to TRBJ1-2; 9 bases map to TRBD1. In germline, CDR1 is SGHRS, CDR2 YFSETQ. The V segment lost 4 bases and the J segment 4 bases; nucleotides outside the gene matches: 5. The CDR3 has 14 residues. The CDR3 here is CASSPGDRAYGYTF. The CDR3 DNA follows: TGCGCCAGCAGCCCGGGGGACAGGGCCTATGGCTACACCTTC.

The rearrangement uses TRBV29-1 and TRBJ1-1; weak D call: TRBD1 (5 bases). The CDR3 consists of 14 residues. The V gene's germline CDR1 is SQVTM and CDR2 ANQGSEA. V lost 6 bases, J lost 3 bases, and 17 bases lay in between. The CDR3 sequence: CSVERRLGDTEAFF. CDR3 DNA sequence: TGCAGCGTCGAACGGCGTTTGGGGGACACTGAAGCTTTCTTT. The complete variable domain, with remaining parts taken from reference TRBV29-1 and TRBJ1-1, reads SAVISQKPSRDICQRGTSLTIQCQVDSQVTMMFWYRQQPGQSLTLIATANQGSEATYESGFVIDKFPISRPNLTFSTLTVSNMSPEDSSIYLCSVERRLGDTEAFFGQGTRLTVV.

There are a few counts of this clone. This chain links TRBV28 with TRBJ1-2; D might be TRBD1 (6 bases). Germline CDR1 reads MDHEN; CDR2 reads SYDVKM. V was clipped by 7 bases and J by 8 bases, with 20 bases between them. This CDR3 is built from 14 residues. The CDR3 here is CASKIQGMHGGYTF. The CDR3 nucleotides read TGTGCCAGCAAAATACAGGGAATGCACGGGGGCTACACCTTC.